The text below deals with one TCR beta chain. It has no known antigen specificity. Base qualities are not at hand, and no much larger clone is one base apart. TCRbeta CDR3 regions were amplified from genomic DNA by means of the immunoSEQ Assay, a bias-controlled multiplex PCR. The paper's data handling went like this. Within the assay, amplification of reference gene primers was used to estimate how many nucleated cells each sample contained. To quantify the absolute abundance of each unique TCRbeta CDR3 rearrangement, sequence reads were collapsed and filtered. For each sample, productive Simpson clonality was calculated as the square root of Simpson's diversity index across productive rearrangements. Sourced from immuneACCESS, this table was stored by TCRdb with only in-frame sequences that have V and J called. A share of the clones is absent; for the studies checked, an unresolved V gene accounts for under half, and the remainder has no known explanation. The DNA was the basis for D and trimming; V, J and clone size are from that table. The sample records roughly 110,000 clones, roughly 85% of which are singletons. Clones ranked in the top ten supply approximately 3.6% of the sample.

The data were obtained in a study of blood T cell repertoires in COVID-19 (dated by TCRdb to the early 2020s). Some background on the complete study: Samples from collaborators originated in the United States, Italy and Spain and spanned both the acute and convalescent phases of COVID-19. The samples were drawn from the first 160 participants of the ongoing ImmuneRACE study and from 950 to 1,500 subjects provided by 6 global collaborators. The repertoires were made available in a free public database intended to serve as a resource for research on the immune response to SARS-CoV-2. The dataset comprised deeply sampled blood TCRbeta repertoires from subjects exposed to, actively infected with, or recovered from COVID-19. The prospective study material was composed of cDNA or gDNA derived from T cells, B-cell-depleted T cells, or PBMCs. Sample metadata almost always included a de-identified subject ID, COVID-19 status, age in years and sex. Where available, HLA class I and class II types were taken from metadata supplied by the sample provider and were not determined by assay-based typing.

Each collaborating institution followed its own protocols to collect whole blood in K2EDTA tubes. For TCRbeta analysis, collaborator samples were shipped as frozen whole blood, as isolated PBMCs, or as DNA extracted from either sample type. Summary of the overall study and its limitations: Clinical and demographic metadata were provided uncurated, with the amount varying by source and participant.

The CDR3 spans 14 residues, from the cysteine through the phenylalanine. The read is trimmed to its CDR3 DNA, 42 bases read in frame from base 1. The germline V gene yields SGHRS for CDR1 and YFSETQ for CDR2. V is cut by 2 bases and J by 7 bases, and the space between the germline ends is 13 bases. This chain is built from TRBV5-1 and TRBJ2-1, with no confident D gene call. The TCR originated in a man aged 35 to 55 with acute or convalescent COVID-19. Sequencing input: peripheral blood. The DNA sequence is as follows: TGCGCCAGCAGCTTTAATAGCAACTGGAATGAGCAGTTCTTC. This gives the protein CASSFNSNWNEQFF.